Following are 26 T cell receptor beta chains from one sample sequenced in a study of T cells in Graves' hyperthyroidism and ophthalmopathy (dated by TCRdb to the late 2010s). Library prep was done by multiplex PCR. This sample was sequenced with an Illumina HiSeq 2000. TCR beta CDR3 regions were amplified from RNA transcripts. A first-round RT-PCR of the TCR CDR3 used the HTBI primer set with the Qiagen OneStep RT-PCR kit. The public reads were run again by TCRdb, first through fastp at Q25 and then through MiXCR, and only productive beta chains were kept. Duplicate CDR3 protein sequences are folded into a single record with the most common DNA and genes. Present in this sample are under 350,000 distinct CDR3 sequences, around a sixth of which were seen just once. Clones ranked in the top ten supply under 55% of the sample. The sample taken for sequencing was blood. Receptor source: a woman in her 50s with Graves' hyperthyroidism.

This clonotype was observed a handful of times. The V and J genes are TRBV2 and TRBJ2-7; D may be TRBD1 or TRBD2 (6 bases each). The CDR3 has 13 amino acids. V lost 7 bases, J lost 4 bases, and 14 bases lay in between. In germline, CDR1 is SNHLY, CDR2 FYNNEI. The CDR3 here is CASIPGEVYEQYF. CDR3 coding DNA: TGTGCCAGCATCCCAGGGGAGGTTTACGAGCAGTACTTC.

In this sample, this clonotype turned up many times. The CDR3 DNA reads as TGTGCCAGCAGTTGGACTAGCGGTCATACGCAGTATTTT. It encodes CASSWTSGHTQYF. V is TRBV6-1 and J is TRBJ2-3, with 10 bases aligning to TRBD2. Per germline, CDR1 MNHNS and CDR2 SASEGT. The trim removed 5 bases at V and 7 bases at J, leaving 3 bases unmatched. The CDR3 length is 13 residues.

On this clonotype: Its ends do not fully match the called genes, so a read error is possible. The CDR3 coding sequence is TGTGCCAGCAGCCCGAGGACAGCCTGGAACTATGGCTACACCTTC. Its protein product is CASSPRTAWNYGYTF. V usage is TRBV5-1 and J usage is TRBJ1-2; D is possibly TRBD1 (6 bases). The CDR3 loop spans 15 amino acids. Germline V CDR1 and CDR2: SGHRS, YFSETQ.

This clonotype was recorded a few times. The chain uses TRBV6-2 or TRBV6-3 and TRBJ1-2; 8 bases map to TRBD1. The CDR3 sequence is 15 residues long. Germline CDR1 MNHEY, CDR2 SVGEGT. The J segment lost 5 bases and the V segment lost 5 bases, leaving 10 bases of the junction unmatched. The CDR3 protein is CASSTPGTGGYGYTF. CDR3 sequence (DNA): TGTGCCAGCAGTACCCCCGGGACAGGTGGTTATGGCTACACCTTC.

The table lists this clonotype with many counts. The chain couples TRBV3-1 to TRBJ1-2; D ambiguous. Germline loops: CDR1 LGHDT, CDR2 YNNKEL (reference sequence). The CDR3 is 11 residues long. The V end lost 2 bases, the J end lost 8 bases, and 6 bases lay between the germline ends. The CDR3, as DNA: TGTGCCAGCAGCCAATATGACGGCTACACCTTC. Its translation is CASSQYDGYTF.

This clonotype was seen only a few times. The gene calls are TRBV7-9 and TRBJ2-5; 9 bases are shared with TRBD1. Germline V gene sequence: CDR1 SEHNR, CDR2 FQNEAQ (reference sequence). Trimming at V came to 2 bases and at J to 3 bases, leaving 4 bases not matched to a gene. The CDR3 spans 15 residues. The CDR3: CASSLTDRGEETQYF. The CDR3 DNA follows: TGTGCCAGCAGCTTAACGGACAGGGGAGAAGAGACCCAGTACTTC.

The chain is built from TRBV5-1 and TRBJ2-7; TRBD2 agrees at 7 bases. The length of the CDR3 is 13 residues. Germline V gives CDR1 SGHRS, CDR2 YFSETQ. With V trimmed by 5 bases and J by 2 bases, 4 bases remained unmatched. The CDR3 sequence: CASRGGNTYEQYF. The CDR3 region has the DNA TGCGCCAGCAGGGGGGGGAATACCTACGAGCAGTACTTC.

In regard to this clonotype: It may be a read error: a sequence one base away is much more abundant. The chain links TRBV2 to TRBJ2-1; D may be TRBD1 (5 bases). The CDR3 totals 19 residues. The germline V gene has CDR1 SNHLY and CDR2 FYNNEI. The CDR3 DNA reads TGTGCCAGCAGTGAACCCTCGTCGCCCAGGGTCCACTCCTACAATGTGCAGTTCTTC. It codes for CASSEPSSPRVHSYNVQFF.

The table lists this clonotype with many counts. The chain employs TRBV6-5 and TRBJ1-2; D is unresolved. Germline CDR1 reads MNHEY; CDR2 reads SVGAGI. The CDR3 runs 11 residues. The V and J ends lost 4 bases and 8 bases respectively, with 8 bases between them. CDR3 DNA sequence: TGTGCCAGCAGTTCCTCAAGGGGCTACACCTTC. It is translated as CASSSSRGYTF.

This clonotype has more than one count but fewer than ten. The chain combines TRBV6-1 with TRBJ2-5; perhaps TRBD2 as D (6 bases). The CDR3 is 15 residues long. Looked up from germline, CDR1 is MNHNS and CDR2 is SASEGT. The V end lost 5 bases, the J end lost 5 bases, and 18 bases lay between the germline ends. The CDR3 here is CASSLSGTAGETQYF. As DNA, the CDR3 is TGTGCCAGCAGTTTGTCCGGGACCGCGGGGGAGACCCAGTACTTC.

The sample holds many counts of this clonotype. The chain combines TRBV27 with TRBJ1-1; D is possibly TRBD1 (6 bases). Germline V lookup: CDR1 MNHEY, CDR2 SMNVEV (reference sequence). V dropped 6 bases and J dropped 1 base, with 12 bases sitting between them. The CDR3 has 14 amino acids. CDR3 in amino acids: CASRLDRANTEAFF. DNA of the CDR3: TGTGCCAGCAGACTGGACAGAGCGAACACTGAAGCTTTCTTT.

This clonotype was detected many times. The rearrangement joins TRBV10-3 to TRBJ1-1; tentative D call: TRBD1 (5 bases). V gave up 9 bases and J gave up 1 base, with 12 bases separating them. Germline V gene lookup returns CDR1 ENHRY and CDR2 SYGVKD. CDR3 size: 13 residues. The CDR3 DNA follows: TGTGCCATTCGATCAGGGCCGAACACTGAAGCTTTCTTT. This encodes CAIRSGPNTEAFF.

Concerning this clonotype: A read error may be the cause here, since a much bigger clone is one base away. The chain joins TRBV5-1 to TRBJ2-7; no clear D gene. This CDR3 has 16 amino acids. Trimming cost V 4 bases and J 2 bases, with 19 bases left between them. The V gene's germline CDR1 is SGHRS and CDR2 YFSETQ. CDR3 region: CASSVELGVYAYEQYF. CDR3 sequence (DNA): TGCGCCAGCAGCGTGGAATTGGGTGTTTACGCCTACGAGCAGTACTTC. Full variable domain (rest looked up from reference TRBV5-1 and TRBJ2-7): KAGVTQTPRYLIKTRGQQVTLSCSPISGHRSVSWYQQTPGQGLQFLFEYFSETQRNKGNFPGRFSGRQFSNSRSEMNVSTLELGDSALYLCASSVELGVYAYEQYFGPGTRLTVT.

CDR3 sequence: CASSPGVNFRFPYEQYF. For the CDR3, the DNA is TGTGCCAGCAGCCCAGGGGTCAACTTTAGGTTCCCCTACGAGCAGTACTTC. J is TRBJ2-7 and V is TRBV7-8, with TRBD1 as a possible D gene (6 bases). The germline V gene has CDR1 SGHVS and CDR2 FQNEAQ. The length of the CDR3 is 17 residues. Trimming cost V 5 bases and J 2 bases, with 22 bases left between them.

V and J are TRBV6-1 and TRBJ1-2; 7 bases map to TRBD1. CDR1 is MNHNS, CDR2 SASEGT, per germline. This CDR3 is built from 16 residues. V dropped 6 bases and J dropped 1; count of bases not matched to a gene: 11. The CDR3: CASRGRGAPHNYGYTF. For the CDR3, the DNA is TGTGCCAGCAGGGGCAGGGGGGCCCCACATAACTATGGCTACACCTTC.

This clonotype was picked up a small number of times. This rearrangement joins TRBV7-9 to TRBJ2-5; no clear D. Looked up from germline, CDR1 is SEHNR and CDR2 is FQNEAQ (reference sequence). Deletions cut 2 bases from V and 1 base from J, with 8 bases between. This CDR3 is 14 amino acids long. The CDR3 sequence: CASSLSNVQETQYF. CDR3 nucleotide sequence: TGTGCCAGCAGCTTAAGCAATGTCCAAGAGACCCAGTACTTC. Filled out from reference TRBV7-9 and TRBJ2-5, the complete variable domain reads DTGVSQNPRHKITKRGQNVTFRCDPISEHNRLYWYRQTLGQGPEFLTYFQNEAQLEKSRLLSDRFSAERPKGSFSTLEIQRTEQGDSAMYLCASSLSNVQETQYFGPGTRLLVL.

In this sample, this clonotype turned up many times. This chain links TRBV13 with TRBJ2-7; 9 bases match TRBD2. Germline lookup yields CDR1 PRHDT and CDR2 FYEKMQ (reference sequence). V shed 5 bases, J shed 3 bases, and the junction held 11 bases outside the gene matches. The CDR3 extends over 16 amino acids. CDR3 in amino acids: CASSHRRLAASYEQYF. CDR3 DNA: TGTGCCAGCAGCCACCGAAGACTAGCGGCAAGCTACGAGCAGTACTTC. Complete variable domain (other parts from reference TRBV13 and TRBJ2-7): AAGVIQSPRHLIKEKRETATLKCYPIPRHDTVYWYQQGPGQDPQFLISFYEKMQSDKGSIPDRFSAQQFSDYHSELNMSSLELGDSALYFCASSHRRLAASYEQYFGPGTRLTVT.

There are many counts of this clonotype. V is TRBV28 and J is TRBJ2-5, with D hard to call. CDR3 size: 14 residues. Deletions cut 3 bases from V and 2 bases from J, with 10 bases between. The germline V gene encodes CDR1 MDHEN and CDR2 SYDVKM. The CDR3 DNA reads TGTGCCAGCAGTTTGCCGCCGCCTCAAGAGACCCAGTACTTC. It is translated as CASSLPPPQETQYF.

The rearrangement uses TRBV4-1 and TRBJ2-5; 7 positions agree with TRBD2. Germline V lookup: CDR1 MGHRA, CDR2 YSYEKL. The CDR3 is made up of 17 amino acids. Trimming cost V 1 base and J 4 bases; bases outside gene matches: 12. The CDR3: CASSQVAVAGLGETQYF. As DNA, the CDR3 is TGCGCCAGCAGCCAAGTTGCGGTAGCGGGCCTCGGAGAGACCCAGTACTTC.

The rearrangement joins TRBV4-2 to TRBJ1-5; 9 positions agree with TRBD1. The CDR3 covers 15 residues. Germline V gene lookup returns CDR1 LGHNA and CDR2 YNFKEQ. The V gene end was trimmed by 3 bases and the J gene end by 7 bases; junction bases not matched to a gene: 7. Written as DNA, the CDR3 is TGTGCCAGCAGCCAGGAAACAGGGGGCGGCCAGCCCCAGCATTTT. Protein product: CASSQETGGGQPQHF.

Ten or more counts support this clonotype. The chain joins TRBV7-3 to TRBJ2-1; D may be TRBD2 (5 bases). The germline CDR1 and CDR2 sequences are SGHTA and FQGTGA. The CDR3 has 14 residues. Trimming cost V 5 bases and J 3 bases, with 11 bases left between them. The CDR3 protein is CASSPTGSYNEQFF. The CDR3 bases are TGTGCCAGCAGCCCCACGGGGAGCTACAATGAGCAGTTCTTC. Complete variable domain (other parts from reference TRBV7-3 and TRBJ2-1): GAGVSQTPSNKVTEKGKYVELRCDPISGHTALYWYRQSLGQGPEFLIYFQGTGAADDSGLPNDRFFAVRPEGSVSTLKIQRTERGDSAVYLCASSPTGSYNEQFFGPGTRLTVL.

This chain connects TRBV30 to TRBJ2-5, with 8 nucleotides matching TRBD1. Germline V gene sequence: CDR1 GTSNPN, CDR2 SVGIG (reference sequence). The junction had 5 bases not matched to a gene; V was cut back by 2 bases and J by 3 bases. The length of the CDR3 is 14 residues. The CDR3 nucleotides are TGTGCCTGGAGTCGTGAGACAGGGGAAGAGACCCAGTACTTC. As protein: CAWSRETGEETQYF.

This clonotype came up many times. The chain links TRBV30 to TRBJ1-4; unclear D gene. The CDR3 runs 14 residues. Germline V gives CDR1 GTSNPN, CDR2 SVGIG (reference sequence). V was clipped by 0 bases and J by 8 bases, with 13 bases between them. This CDR3 reads CAWSVRGVGEKLFF. CDR3 DNA sequence: TGTGCCTGGAGTGTACGCGGGGTTGGCGAAAAACTGTTTTTT.

In DNA form, the CDR3 reads TGTGCCAGCAGCCCGGGGACAGGGGGTTTATCGAACTATGGCTACACCTTC. Amino acid sequence: CASSPGTGGLSNYGYTF. The chain employs TRBV7-9 and TRBJ1-2; 11 bases are shared with TRBD1. The V segment lost 5 bases and the J segment 2 bases; nucleotides outside the gene matches: 10. Germline V gene sequence: CDR1 SEHNR, CDR2 FQNEAQ (reference sequence). CDR3 length equals 17 residues.

At least ten counts were recorded for this clonotype. This sequence joins TRBV3-1 and TRBJ2-5; possibly TRBD1 for D (6 bases). V shed 3 bases and J shed 2 bases, with 10 bases lying between them. The CDR3 consists of 14 residues. CDR1 is LGHDT and CDR2 is YNNKEL in the germline V gene (reference sequence). DNA for the CDR3: TGTGCCAGCAGCCACAATACAGGGCAAGAGACCCAGTACTTC. This sequence encodes CASSHNTGQETQYF.

The rearrangement joins TRBV15 to TRBJ1-1; D not certain. CDR1 is LNHNV, CDR2 YYDKDF, per germline (reference sequence). V gave up 1 base and J gave up 4 bases, with 7 bases separating them. The CDR3 extends over 13 amino acids. In nucleotides, the CDR3 is TGTGCCACCAGCAGAGTATGGGCCACTGAAGCTTTCTTT. Amino acids: CATSRVWATEAFF.